The 16 T cell receptor beta chains below all came from one sample that was sequenced in a study of T cell responses to AZD1222 COVID-19 vaccine. Method: immunoSEQ multiplex PCR; TCRdb's copy keeps in-frame clones and lacks some. The data show 90,000 to 110,000 clones, around 93% seen once. The sample was peripheral blood, taken on day 0 of AZD1222 vaccination. The receptors come from an adult in good health.

This clone was counted only a few times. The chain recombines TRBV7-2 with TRBJ2-2; unclear D gene. Germline assignment: CDR1 SGHTA and CDR2 FQGNSA. The CDR3 covers 13 residues. The germline V and J ends were trimmed by 2 bases and 5 bases, with 6 bases remaining between them. CDR3 amino acids: CASSLLGTGELFF. DNA of the CDR3: TGTGCCAGCAGCTTACTAGGTACCGGGGAGCTGTTTTTT.

The chain carries TRBV20-1 and TRBJ2-1; D gene ambiguous. V was pared by 8 bases and J by 1 base, with 6 bases between. CDR3 size: 11 residues. Looked up from germline, CDR1 is DFQATT and CDR2 is SNEGSKA (reference sequence). The CDR3 region has the DNA TGCAGTCAACGGTCCTACAATGAGCAGTTCTTC. Translating it yields CSQRSYNEQFF.

The gene calls are TRBV5-4 and TRBJ2-1, with 9 bases matching TRBD2. The CDR3 runs to 15 residues. CDR1 is SGHNT, CDR2 YYREEE, per germline (reference sequence). The trim removed 5 bases at V and 2 bases at J, leaving 5 bases unmatched. The CDR3 DNA reads TGTGCCAGCAGTTTGACTAGCGGAGCCTACAATGAGCAGTTCTTC. This gives the protein CASSLTSGAYNEQFF.

The chain uses TRBV11-2 and TRBJ2-5; TRBD1 is a possible D gene (6 bases). The CDR3 covers 13 residues. V gave up 3 bases and J gave up 4 bases, with 9 bases separating them. Germline loops: CDR1 SGHAT, CDR2 FQNNGV. The CDR3 spells CASSFGQRETQYF. In DNA form, the CDR3 reads TGTGCCAGCAGCTTTGGACAGAGAGAGACCCAGTACTTC.

V usage is TRBV18 and J usage is TRBJ1-2, with 7 bases that match TRBD1. This CDR3 comprises 16 residues. CDR1 and CDR2 from the germline V gene are KGHSH and LQKENI. V lost 3 bases and J lost 2; bases outside the gene matches: 9. The DNA for the CDR3 is TGTGCCAGCTCACCTCCACCGGGACAGCAAAACTATGGCTACACCTTC. It encodes CASSPPPGQQNYGYTF.

This clone was counted between two and nine times. The chain carries TRBV7-9 and TRBJ2-5; D remains ambiguous. Germline-derived CDR1 and CDR2 are SEHNR and FQNEAQ (reference sequence). This CDR3 contains 14 residues. Trimming pared 5 bases from V and 1 base from J, leaving 11 bases between. CDR3 bases: TGTGCCAGCAGCATCGCTGGAGCCCAAGAGACCCAGTACTTC. It is translated as CASSIAGAQETQYF.

This chain joins TRBV13 and TRBJ2-1; D is unresolved. V lost 0 bases to trimming and J lost 6 bases, with 6 bases between them. The V gene's germline CDR1 is PRHDT and CDR2 FYEKMQ (reference sequence). The CDR3 consists of 13 residues. The CDR3 DNA sequence: TGTGCCAGCAGCTTAGGGCGTGTCAATGAGCAGTTCTTC. This translates into CASSLGRVNEQFF.

As to this clone: The junction shows a germline mismatch at one end, possibly a read error. For the CDR3, the DNA is TGCGCCAGCACCTTGGTGAGGGGGCGCGCAGCCGGGGAGCTGTTTTTT. It translates to CASTLVRGRAAGELFF. The chain carries TRBV5-1 and TRBJ2-2; TRBD1 aligns across 7 bases. Germline V gives CDR1 SGHRS, CDR2 YFSETQ. The CDR3 consists of 16 residues.

The rearrangement links TRBV5-4 to TRBJ2-1; the D is unclear. The CDR3 runs to 16 residues. The V end lost 0 bases, the J end lost 0 bases, and 10 bases lay between the germline ends. CDR1 is SGHNT, CDR2 YYREEE, per germline (reference sequence). The CDR3 is CASSLDSLLSYNEQFF. The CDR3 region has the DNA TGTGCCAGCAGCTTGGACAGCCTCCTCTCCTACAATGAGCAGTTCTTC.

J is TRBJ2-1 and V is TRBV6-2 or TRBV6-3; a weak D match, TRBD1 (7 bases). CDR3 length equals 17 residues. Trimming pared 4 bases from V and 3 bases from J, leaving 19 bases between. From germline, CDR1 is MNHEY and CDR2 SVGEGT. The CDR3 bases are TGTGCCAGCAGTTGGACCAGGGGGGCGCAGGACTACAATGAGCAGTTCTTC. This encodes CASSWTRGAQDYNEQFF.

The chain couples TRBV7-8 to TRBJ1-4, with D possibly matching TRBD1 (5 bases). Deletions cut 3 bases from V and 6 bases from J, with 11 bases between. The germline V gene encodes CDR1 SGHVS and CDR2 FQNEAQ. The length of the CDR3 is 14 residues. CDR3 in DNA: TGTGCCAGCAGCTTTGGGGACCTTGATGAAAAACTGTTTTTT. Its protein product is CASSFGDLDEKLFF.

This chain connects TRBV6-6 to TRBJ2-1, with 10 bases matching TRBD2. The CDR3 totals 15 residues. Unmatched junction bases numbered 9, after V lost 7 bases and J lost 6 bases. Per germline, CDR1 MNHNY and CDR2 SVGAGI (reference sequence). The CDR3 loop reads CASNPLAGVRNEQFF. The CDR3 nucleotides are TGTGCCAGCAACCCGCTAGCGGGGGTCCGCAATGAGCAGTTCTTC.

The chain employs TRBV11-2 and TRBJ2-7; 12 bases line up with TRBD2. V dropped 4 bases and J dropped 4; count of bases not matched to a gene: 2. The CDR3 runs 14 residues. CDR1 is SGHAT and CDR2 is FQNNGV in the germline V gene. Here the CDR3 reads CASSYGLAGYEQYF. The CDR3 DNA reads as TGTGCCAGCAGCTATGGACTAGCGGGATACGAGCAGTACTTC.

This clone was observed once. The chain employs TRBV6-5 and TRBJ2-3; 11 bases map to TRBD2. The CDR3 is 16 residues long. The ends lost 2 bases at V and 5 bases at J; junction bases unmatched: 6. Germline V CDR1 and CDR2: MNHEY, SVGAGI. The CDR3 DNA reads as TGTGCCAGCAGTTACCGGCCTACTAGCGGGAGAGATACGCAGTATTTT. Protein: CASSYRPTSGRDTQYF.

The CDR3 region has the DNA TGTGCCAGCAACCGACTTGCGAACACTGAAGCTTTCTTT. This encodes CASNRLANTEAFF. The rearrangement uses TRBV14 and TRBJ1-1; D is unclear. Germline-derived CDR1 and CDR2 are SGHDN and FVKESK. This CDR3 has 13 residues. V was pared by 7 bases and J by 1 base, with 10 bases between.

The chain employs TRBV11-1 and TRBJ1-6; D may be TRBD1 (6 bases). The CDR3 runs to 16 residues. From germline, CDR1 is SGHAT and CDR2 FQDESV (reference sequence). The V gene lost 5 bases and the J gene lost 5 bases, with 16 bases spanning the gap. CDR3: CASSPRGYGDNSPLHF. The CDR3 region has the DNA TGTGCCAGCAGCCCCAGGGGATACGGGGATAATTCACCCCTCCACTTT.